A selection of T cell receptor beta chains follows, all from one sample in a study of T cells in Graves' hyperthyroidism and ophthalmopathy. TCRdb analysed the multiplex PCR reads with MiXCR anew, one entry per CDR3 protein. The table includes around 360,000 distinct CDR3 sequences, approximately 16% detected once. Material for sequencing was blood. The receptors come from a woman aged 60-75 years with Graves' ophthalmopathy. Each CDR3 is given with its conserved first and last residue. The D gene is left open where the match is weak.

D: .; J: TRBJ2-7; V: TRBV28; CDR3: CASSLNDGNEQYF
D: .; J: TRBJ1-1; V: TRBV2; CDR3: CASRASGQQNTEAFF
D: .; J: TRBJ1-3; V: TRBV11-2; CDR3: CASSLALSSGNTIYF
D: TRBD1; J: TRBJ1-3; V: TRBV20-1; CDR3: CSATRTGSSGNTIYF
D: TRBD2; J: TRBJ2-3; V: TRBV5-1; CDR3: CASSSQPAGGHTQYF
D: .; J: TRBJ2-3; V: TRBV18; CDR3: CASSPAGGQSTDTQYF
D: .; J: TRBJ2-2; V: TRBV11-3; CDR3: CASSSRGGNTGELFF
D: TRBD1; J: TRBJ2-1; V: TRBV3-1; CDR3: CASSPRPPLSGTGAYNEQFF
D: .; J: TRBJ2-1; V: TRBV5-4; CDR3: CASSFTGIHNQQFF
D: .; J: TRBJ2-1; V: TRBV11-2; CDR3: CASSFQAGAVSEQFF
D: .; J: TRBJ2-5; V: TRBV11-2; CDR3: CASSSRAEETQYF
D: .; J: TRBJ2-1; V: TRBV14; CDR3: CASSRRTGSSYNEQFF
D: .; J: TRBJ2-7; V: TRBV29-1; CDR3: CSVGVSAYPTPYEQYF
D: .; J: TRBJ2-3; V: TRBV5-1; CDR3: CASSFFDTQYF
D: .; J: TRBJ2-7; V: TRBV9; CDR3: CASSVGTASSYEQYF
D: TRBD2; J: TRBJ2-3; V: TRBV7-3; CDR3: CASKPGGSTDTQYF
D: .; J: TRBJ1-5; V: TRBV7-2; CDR3: CASSFGPKQPQHF
D: TRBD1; J: TRBJ2-7; V: TRBV5-1; CDR3: CASSLRTGSSYEQYF
D: .; J: TRBJ2-7; V: TRBV7-2; CDR3: CASSLGAVLANSYEQYF
D: .; J: TRBJ2-5; V: TRBV5-1; CDR3: CASSPPDPAKTQYF
D: .; J: TRBJ2-4; V: TRBV27; CDR3: CASTGLAKNIQYF
D: .; J: TRBJ2-7; V: TRBV19; CDR3: CASSITRPPYEQYF
D: .; J: TRBJ2-7; V: TRBV15; CDR3: CATSRGNQAQYF
D: .; J: TRBJ1-2; V: TRBV20-1; CDR3: CSASPGLGYGYTF